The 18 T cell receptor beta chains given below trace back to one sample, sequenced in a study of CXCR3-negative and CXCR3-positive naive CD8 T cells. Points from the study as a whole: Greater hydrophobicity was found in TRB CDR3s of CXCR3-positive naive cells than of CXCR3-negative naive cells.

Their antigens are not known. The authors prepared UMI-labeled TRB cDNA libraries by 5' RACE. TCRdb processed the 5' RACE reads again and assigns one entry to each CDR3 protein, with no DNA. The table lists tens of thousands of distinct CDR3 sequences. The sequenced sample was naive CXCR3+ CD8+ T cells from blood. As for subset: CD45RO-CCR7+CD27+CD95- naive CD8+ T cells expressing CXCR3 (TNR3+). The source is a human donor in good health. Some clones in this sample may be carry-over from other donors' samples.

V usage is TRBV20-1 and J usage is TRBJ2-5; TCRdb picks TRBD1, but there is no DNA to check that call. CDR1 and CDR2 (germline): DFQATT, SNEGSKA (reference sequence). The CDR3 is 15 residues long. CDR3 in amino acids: CSASEPGQGRETQYF.

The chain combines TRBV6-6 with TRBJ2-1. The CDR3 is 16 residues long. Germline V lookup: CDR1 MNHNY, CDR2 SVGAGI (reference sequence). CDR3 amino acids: CASSYTHDSSYNEQFF.

CDR3 loop: CASSLTSGRPYEQYF. The gene calls are TRBV5-1 and TRBJ2-7; checking the TCRdb D call of TRBD2 is not possible without DNA. In germline, CDR1 is SGHRS, CDR2 YFSETQ. There are 15 residues in the CDR3.

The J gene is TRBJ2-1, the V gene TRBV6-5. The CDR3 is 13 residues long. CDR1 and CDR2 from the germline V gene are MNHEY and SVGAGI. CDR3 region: CASSESSYNEQFF.

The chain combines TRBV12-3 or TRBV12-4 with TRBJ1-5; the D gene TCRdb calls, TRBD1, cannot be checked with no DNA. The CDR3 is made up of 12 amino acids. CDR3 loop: CASSLSRRPQHF.

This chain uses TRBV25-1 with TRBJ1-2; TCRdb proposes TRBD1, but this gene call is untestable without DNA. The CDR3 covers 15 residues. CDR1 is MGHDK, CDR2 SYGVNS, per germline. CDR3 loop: CASSERVDSFYGYTF.

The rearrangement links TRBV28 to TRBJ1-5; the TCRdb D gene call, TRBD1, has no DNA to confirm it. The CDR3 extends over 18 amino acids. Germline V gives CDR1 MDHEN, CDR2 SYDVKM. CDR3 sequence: CASRPDSNKRYSNQPQHF.

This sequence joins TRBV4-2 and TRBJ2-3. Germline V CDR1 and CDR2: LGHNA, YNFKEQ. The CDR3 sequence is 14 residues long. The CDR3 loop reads CASSQETLTDTQYF.

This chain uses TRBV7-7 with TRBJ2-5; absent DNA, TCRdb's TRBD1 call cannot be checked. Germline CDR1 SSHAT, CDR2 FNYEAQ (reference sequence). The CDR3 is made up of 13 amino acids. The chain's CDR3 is CASSGENQETQYF.

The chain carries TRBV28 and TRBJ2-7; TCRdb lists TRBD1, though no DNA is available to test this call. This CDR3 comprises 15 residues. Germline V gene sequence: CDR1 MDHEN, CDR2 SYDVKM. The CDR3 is CASSSSRDPTYEQYF.

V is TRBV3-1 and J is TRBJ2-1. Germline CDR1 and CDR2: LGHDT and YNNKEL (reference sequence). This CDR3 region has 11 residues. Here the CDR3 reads CASSPYNEQFF.

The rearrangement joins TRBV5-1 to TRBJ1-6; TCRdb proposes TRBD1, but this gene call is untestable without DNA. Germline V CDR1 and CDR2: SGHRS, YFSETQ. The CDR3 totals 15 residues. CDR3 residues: CASSSDRNWDSPLHF. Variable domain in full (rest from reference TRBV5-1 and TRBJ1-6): KAGVTQTPRYLIKTRGQQVTLSCSPISGHRSVSWYQQTPGQGLQFLFEYFSETQRNKGNFPGRFSGRQFSNSRSEMNVSTLELGDSALYLCASSSDRNWDSPLHFGNGTRLTVT.

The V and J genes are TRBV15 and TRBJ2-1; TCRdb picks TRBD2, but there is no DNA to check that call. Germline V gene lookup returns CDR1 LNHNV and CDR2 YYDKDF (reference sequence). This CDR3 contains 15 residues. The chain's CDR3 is CATSPRSGSYNEQFF.

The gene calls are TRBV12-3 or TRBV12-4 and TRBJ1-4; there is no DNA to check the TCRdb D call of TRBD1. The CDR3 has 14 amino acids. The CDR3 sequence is CASSYTTGGLQIFF.

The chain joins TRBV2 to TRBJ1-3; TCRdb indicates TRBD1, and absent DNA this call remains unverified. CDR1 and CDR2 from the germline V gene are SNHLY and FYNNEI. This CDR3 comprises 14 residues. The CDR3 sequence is CASDAGFFGNTIYF.

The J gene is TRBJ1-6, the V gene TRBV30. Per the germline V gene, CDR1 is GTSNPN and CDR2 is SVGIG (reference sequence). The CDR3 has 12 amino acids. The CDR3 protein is CACWEAATPLHF.

The CDR3 is CASSYKGASEQFF. The genes are TRBV27 and TRBJ2-1; TCRdb names TRBD1, which stays unverified in the absence of DNA. CDR1 is MNHEY and CDR2 is SMNVEV in the germline V gene (reference sequence). The CDR3 extends over 13 amino acids.

CDR3 sequence reads: CASSLLGGAEIEAFF. The V and J genes are TRBV27 and TRBJ1-1; TCRdb calls TRBD1, which cannot be checked without DNA. CDR1 is MNHEY and CDR2 is SMNVEV in the germline V gene (reference sequence). The CDR3 contains 15 residues.